This T cell receptor beta chain stems from a study of blood T cell repertoires in COVID-19. Study as a whole: COVID-19 samples, acute and convalescent, were from the United States, Italy and Spain.

The study recruited people aged 18 to 89 years across some 23 US areas. Cohort allocation depended upon clinical history that participants reported. This clone has a handful of counts. The authors' processing: For nucleated cells, counts were estimated from reference gene primer amplification. Clones were sequenced by immunoSEQ multiplex PCR, and TCRdb holds only the in-frame ones, with some missing. Clonal size and the V and J genes are those of that table, whereas D and trimming came from the DNA. The table includes 380,000 or so clones, over 75% detected once. The TCR originated in a middle-aged woman with acute COVID-19. The sequenced sample consisted of PBMCs or T cells enriched from blood (not recorded which).

The CDR3 region has the DNA TGTGCTAGTGGTTTGGAGGGGGCAGGTGAAAAACTGTTTTTT. Residues: CASGLEGAGEKLFF. The rearrangement uses TRBV12-5 and TRBJ1-4; TRBD1 matches at 7 bases. CDR3 length: 14 amino acids. V dropped 1 base and J dropped 7; count of bases not matched to a gene: 3. Per germline, CDR1 LGHNT and CDR2 FRNRAP. Filled out from reference TRBV12-5 and TRBJ1-4, the complete variable domain reads DARVTQTPRHKVTEMGQEVTMRCQPILGHNTVFWYRQTMMQGLELLAYFRNRAPLDDSGMPKDRFSAEMPDATLATLKIQPSEPRDSAVYFCASGLEGAGEKLFFGSGTQLSVL.